These T cell receptor beta chains were read from a single sample in a study of blood T cell repertoires in COVID-19. Profiled with immunoSEQ multiplex PCR; TCRdb holds only in-frame clones, not every one. The profile shows fewer than 350,000 clones, over 75% of them singletons. What was sequenced was peripheral blood. The receptor set was obtained from a man between 18 and 29 years old with active or convalescent COVID-19. The CDR3 runs from the conserved cysteine through the conserved F or W. The D gene is left open where the match is weak. Size is omitted from some rows. Given values are once, few, many or a class for expanded clones.

j_call: TRBJ1-1
clone_size: .
v_call: TRBV6-2/TRBV6-3
d_call: TRBD1
cdr3_nt: TGTGCCAGCAGTTACCCCTCGGGACAGGGCATTGGGGGCACTGAAGCTTTCTTT
cdr3_aa: CASSYPSGQGIGGTEAFF

j_call: TRBJ1-2
clone_size: .
v_call: TRBV5-1
d_call: TRBD1
cdr3_nt: TGCGCCAGCAGCTTGAGACAGGGGGCAATCGGGTCCTATGGCTACACCTTC
cdr3_aa: CASSLRQGAIGSYGYTF

j_call: TRBJ1-1
clone_size: .
v_call: TRBV7-6
d_call: TRBD1
cdr3_nt: TGTGCCAGCAGCTTAGCGGACAGGGGTACGGGCACTGAAGCTTTCTTT
cdr3_aa: CASSLADRGTGTEAFF

j_call: TRBJ1-5
clone_size: .
v_call: TRBV19
d_call: .
cdr3_nt: TGTGCCAGTAGTATTAATTCCTTTAGCAATCAGCCCCAGCATTTT
cdr3_aa: CASSINSFSNQPQHF

j_call: TRBJ2-3
clone_size: .
v_call: TRBV11-1
d_call: TRBD2
cdr3_nt: TGTGCCAGCAGCCGCCAGCCGGGAGGATCCCAGGATACGCAGTATTTT
cdr3_aa: CASSRQPGGSQDTQYF

j_call: TRBJ1-1
clone_size: .
v_call: TRBV19
d_call: .
cdr3_nt: TGTGCCAGTAGTAGGTCGTTCGGGAGCACGAACACTGAAGCTTTCTTT
cdr3_aa: CASSRSFGSTNTEAFF

j_call: TRBJ2-2
clone_size: .
v_call: TRBV5-1
d_call: .
cdr3_nt: TGCGCCAGCAGCTTGGAGTGGGCCACCGGGGAGCTGTTTTTT
cdr3_aa: CASSLEWATGELFF

j_call: TRBJ1-4
clone_size: .
v_call: TRBV7-9
d_call: .
cdr3_nt: TGTGCCAGCAGCTTGGTACAGGGAAATGAAAAACTGTTTTTT
cdr3_aa: CASSLVQGNEKLFF

j_call: TRBJ2-1
clone_size: .
v_call: TRBV5-1
d_call: TRBD2
cdr3_nt: TGCGCCAGCAGGAGCGGGACCCTAAACAATGAGCAGTTCTTC
cdr3_aa: CASRSGTLNNEQFF

j_call: TRBJ1-1
clone_size: .
v_call: TRBV6-6
d_call: .
cdr3_nt: TGTGCCAGCAGATCCAGGGCATGGGAGAACACTGAAGCTTTCTTT
cdr3_aa: CASRSRAWENTEAFF

j_call: TRBJ1-6
clone_size: .
v_call: TRBV5-1
d_call: .
cdr3_nt: TGCGCCAGGGAGTCAAATTCACCCCTCCACTTT
cdr3_aa: CARESNSPLHF

j_call: TRBJ2-3
clone_size: .
v_call: TRBV15
d_call: .
cdr3_nt: TGTGCCTCCTCAGAGGGCACAGATACGCAGTATTTT
cdr3_aa: CASSEGTDTQYF

j_call: TRBJ1-1
clone_size: .
v_call: TRBV2
d_call: .
cdr3_nt: TGTGCCAGCAGGGACAGTCAAGGGAACACTGAAGCTTTCTTT
cdr3_aa: CASRDSQGNTEAFF

j_call: TRBJ1-4
clone_size: .
v_call: TRBV9
d_call: .
cdr3_nt: TGTGCCAGCAGCCCCGGAGCCGCCCCCCTTGAAAAACTGTTTTTT
cdr3_aa: CASSPGAAPLEKLFF

j_call: TRBJ2-7
clone_size: .
v_call: TRBV12-3/TRBV12-4
d_call: .
cdr3_nt: TGTGCCAGCAGCCTGGACAGTAATTACGAGCAGTACTTC
cdr3_aa: CASSLDSNYEQYF

j_call: TRBJ1-5
clone_size: .
v_call: TRBV7-9
d_call: TRBD1
cdr3_nt: TGTGCCAGCAGCTCAAACGTTCAGGGGGCTGAGGGTCAGCCCCAGCATTTT
cdr3_aa: CASSSNVQGAEGQPQHF

j_call: TRBJ2-3
clone_size: .
v_call: TRBV7-2
d_call: TRBD2
cdr3_nt: TGTGCCAGCAGCTTATTGATAGCGGGGGGGATGACAGATACGCAGTATTTT
cdr3_aa: CASSLLIAGGMTDTQYF

j_call: TRBJ2-5
clone_size: .
v_call: TRBV11-2
d_call: .
cdr3_nt: TGTGCCAGCAGCCCCAGCCGGGACCAGTACTTC
cdr3_aa: CASSPSRDQYF

j_call: TRBJ1-2
clone_size: .
v_call: TRBV27
d_call: TRBD1
cdr3_nt: TGTGCCAGCAGGACCGGGACAGGGACGGGCTACACCTTC
cdr3_aa: CASRTGTGTGYTF

j_call: TRBJ1-1
clone_size: .
v_call: TRBV18
d_call: .
cdr3_nt: TGTGCCAGCTCGCCTATTACAGGTGGCGACGTAGCTTTCTTT
cdr3_aa: CASSPITGGDVAFF

j_call: TRBJ1-5
clone_size: .
v_call: TRBV2
d_call: .
cdr3_nt: TGTGCCAGCAGTGAAGCGACAGGCAATCAGCCCCAGCATTTT
cdr3_aa: CASSEATGNQPQHF

j_call: TRBJ2-7
clone_size: .
v_call: TRBV29-1
d_call: TRBD1
cdr3_nt: TGCAGCGTTGAAGACCCCCGGGCAGGGGGCAACGAGCAGTACTTC
cdr3_aa: CSVEDPRAGGNEQYF

j_call: TRBJ2-3
clone_size: .
v_call: TRBV3-1/TRBV3-2
d_call: .
cdr3_nt: TGTGCCAGCAGCCACGGCAGGGAAACAGATACGCAGTATTTT
cdr3_aa: CASSHGRETDTQYF

j_call: TRBJ1-4
clone_size: .
v_call: TRBV7-8
d_call: .
cdr3_nt: TGTGTCAGCAGCTACCAGGGTCTGGGCTTGGATGAAAAACTGTTTTTT
cdr3_aa: CVSSYQGLGLDEKLFF

j_call: TRBJ2-5
clone_size: .
v_call: TRBV7-2
d_call: TRBD1
cdr3_nt: TGTGCCAGCAGCTTAAACCCGACAGGGATAGAGACCCAGTACTTC
cdr3_aa: CASSLNPTGIETQYF

j_call: TRBJ2-7
clone_size: .
v_call: TRBV6-1
d_call: TRBD1
cdr3_nt: TGTGCCAGCAGTGAGGCTTGGGACAGGGGCTACGAGCAGTACTTC
cdr3_aa: CASSEAWDRGYEQYF

j_call: TRBJ1-4
clone_size: .
v_call: TRBV7-2
d_call: TRBD1
cdr3_nt: TGTGCCAGCAGCACTTCAGGGGGCTGGGCCCTTGAAAAACTGTTTTTT
cdr3_aa: CASSTSGGWALEKLFF

j_call: TRBJ2-7
clone_size: .
v_call: TRBV29-1
d_call: .
cdr3_nt: TGCAGCGTTAAAGGGGGTGAGCGGGCACGAGAGCAGTACTTC
cdr3_aa: CSVKGGERAREQYF

j_call: TRBJ1-5
clone_size: .
v_call: TRBV5-6
d_call: .
cdr3_nt: TGTGCCAGCAGCTTGGGGACAGTTGGCAATCAGCCCCAGCATTTT
cdr3_aa: CASSLGTVGNQPQHF

j_call: TRBJ1-5
clone_size: .
v_call: TRBV9
d_call: TRBD1
cdr3_nt: TGTGCCAGCAGCCTTACAGGGGGGAATCAGCCCCAGCATTTT
cdr3_aa: CASSLTGGNQPQHF

j_call: TRBJ2-5
clone_size: .
v_call: TRBV4-1
d_call: TRBD2
cdr3_nt: TGCGCCAGCAGCCAAGAGATCGGGCTAGCGGGGGGGCCAGGACGGCTGAAGTACTTC
cdr3_aa: CASSQEIGLAGGPGRLKYF

j_call: TRBJ1-4
clone_size: .
v_call: TRBV19
d_call: .
cdr3_nt: TGTGCCAGTACCCCGGGTGAAAAACTGTTTTTT
cdr3_aa: CASTPGEKLFF

j_call: TRBJ1-4
clone_size: .
v_call: TRBV4-1
d_call: TRBD1
cdr3_nt: TGCGCCAGCAGGAAGGGACAGCGTAATGAAAAACTGTTTTTT
cdr3_aa: CASRKGQRNEKLFF

j_call: TRBJ1-1
clone_size: .
v_call: TRBV18
d_call: .
cdr3_nt: TGTGCCAGCTCACCCGAACAGGGAACTGAAGCTTTCTTT
cdr3_aa: CASSPEQGTEAFF

j_call: TRBJ1-1
clone_size: few
v_call: TRBV2
d_call: TRBD1
cdr3_nt: TGTGCCAGCAGGAGGGGGGACAGGCCTTTGGGCACTGAAGCTTTCTTT
cdr3_aa: CASRRGDRPLGTEAFF

j_call: TRBJ1-1
clone_size: .
v_call: TRBV7-2
d_call: .
cdr3_nt: TGTGCCAGCAGTAGGCGGGGGGGCGCTGAAGCTTTCTTT
cdr3_aa: CASSRRGGAEAFF

j_call: TRBJ2-7
clone_size: .
v_call: TRBV10-2
d_call: TRBD2
cdr3_nt: TGCGCCAGCAGTGAACGGACTAGCGGTATCTACGAGCAGTACTTC
cdr3_aa: CASSERTSGIYEQYF

j_call: TRBJ1-2
clone_size: .
v_call: TRBV7-7
d_call: TRBD1
cdr3_nt: TGTGCCAGCAGTCGAGACGGGACAGTCTATGGCTACACCTTC
cdr3_aa: CASSRDGTVYGYTF

j_call: TRBJ2-7
clone_size: .
v_call: TRBV11-2
d_call: TRBD2
cdr3_nt: TGTGCCAGCAGCTTAGCCCCTAGCGGAGGTCCTCTGAGCCTCTACGAGCAGTACTTC
cdr3_aa: CASSLAPSGGPLSLYEQYF

j_call: TRBJ1-5
clone_size: .
v_call: TRBV19
d_call: .
cdr3_nt: TGTGCCAGTAGTAGTGGCGGTAACAATCAGCCCCAGCATTTT
cdr3_aa: CASSSGGNNQPQHF

j_call: TRBJ2-3
clone_size: .
v_call: TRBV6-5
d_call: TRBD2
cdr3_nt: TGTGCCAGCGAGGAGGGGGCTAGCGGGGTAGATACGCAGTATTTT
cdr3_aa: CASEEGASGVDTQYF

j_call: TRBJ1-2
clone_size: once
v_call: TRBV4-3
d_call: TRBD1
cdr3_nt: TGCGCCAGCAGCCACCCACGGGACAGGGGCCTTTCTGGCTACACCTTC
cdr3_aa: CASSHPRDRGLSGYTF

j_call: TRBJ1-5
clone_size: .
v_call: TRBV7-2
d_call: .
cdr3_nt: TGTGCCAGCAGCTTAGCCGGCGGGGCTTATAGCAATCAGCCCCAGCATTTT
cdr3_aa: CASSLAGGAYSNQPQHF

j_call: TRBJ1-3
clone_size: .
v_call: TRBV4-1
d_call: .
cdr3_nt: TGCGCCAGCAGCCAAGATCGGCCCAGGGCCCCTGGAAACACCATATATTTT
cdr3_aa: CASSQDRPRAPGNTIYF

j_call: TRBJ1-2
clone_size: .
v_call: TRBV4-3
d_call: .
cdr3_nt: TGCGCCAGCAGCCAAACCTGGGGGCAGGGCCGCTATGGCTACACCTTC
cdr3_aa: CASSQTWGQGRYGYTF

j_call: TRBJ2-7
clone_size: .
v_call: TRBV10-3
d_call: .
cdr3_nt: TGTGCCATCAGTGACAGAATTTACGAGCAGTACTTC
cdr3_aa: CAISDRIYEQYF

j_call: TRBJ2-3
clone_size: .
v_call: TRBV5-4
d_call: TRBD1
cdr3_nt: TGTGCCAGCAGCATGGGACAGGGAGGTTCAGATACGCAGTATTTT
cdr3_aa: CASSMGQGGSDTQYF

j_call: TRBJ2-3
clone_size: .
v_call: TRBV7-3
d_call: .
cdr3_nt: TGTGCCAGCAGCTTAGGGAGGACAGATACGCAGTATTTT
cdr3_aa: CASSLGRTDTQYF

j_call: TRBJ2-2
clone_size: .
v_call: TRBV27
d_call: .
cdr3_nt: TGTGCCAGCAAAAAAGCAAAGTTACAGGGTTACACCGGGGAGCTGTTTTTT
cdr3_aa: CASKKAKLQGYTGELFF

j_call: TRBJ2-1
clone_size: .
v_call: TRBV11-2
d_call: TRBD1
cdr3_nt: TGTGCCAGCAGCTCCTTAAGGGGACAGGGAGGCGTCTCCTACAATGAGCAGTTCTTC
cdr3_aa: CASSSLRGQGGVSYNEQFF

j_call: TRBJ2-5
clone_size: once
v_call: TRBV3-1/TRBV3-2
d_call: TRBD2
cdr3_nt: TGTGCCAGCAGCCAAGAGGCTAGCGGGGTACAAGAGACCCAGTACTTC
cdr3_aa: CASSQEASGVQETQYF

j_call: TRBJ1-1
clone_size: .
v_call: TRBV11-2
d_call: .
cdr3_nt: TGTGCCAGCAGCTTACGGAACCCCGGGGTTTGGTACTCGGGAGAAGCTTTCTTT
cdr3_aa: CASSLRNPGVWYSGEAFF

j_call: TRBJ2-7
clone_size: .
v_call: TRBV10-3
d_call: .
cdr3_nt: TGTGCCATCAGTGAGTCGAGTAAGTTGGAACTAGTCAACTCCTACGAGCAGTACTTC
cdr3_aa: CAISESSKLELVNSYEQYF

j_call: TRBJ1-2
clone_size: .
v_call: TRBV12-3/TRBV12-4
d_call: .
cdr3_nt: TGTGCCAGCAGTTCGTCTAGTGGCTACACCTTC
cdr3_aa: CASSSSSGYTF

j_call: TRBJ2-1
clone_size: .
v_call: TRBV3-1/TRBV3-2
d_call: TRBD2
cdr3_nt: TGTGCCAGCAGCCGACAGAGACTAGCCGACAGATTTAATGAGCAGTTCTTC
cdr3_aa: CASSRQRLADRFNEQFF

j_call: TRBJ1-6
clone_size: .
v_call: TRBV10-3
d_call: .
cdr3_nt: TGTGCCATCAGTGCCAGCGGGTTAGGAAATTCACCCCTCCACTTT
cdr3_aa: CAISASGLGNSPLHF

j_call: TRBJ1-2
clone_size: .
v_call: TRBV3-1/TRBV3-2
d_call: TRBD1
cdr3_nt: TGTGCCAGCAGCCCCGGGACAGGGAACTATGGCTACACCTTC
cdr3_aa: CASSPGTGNYGYTF

j_call: TRBJ2-3
clone_size: .
v_call: TRBV7-6
d_call: .
cdr3_nt: TGTGCCAGCAGCTTAACGCAGGCTAGCACAGATACGCAGTATTTT
cdr3_aa: CASSLTQASTDTQYF

j_call: TRBJ2-3
clone_size: .
v_call: TRBV3-1/TRBV3-2
d_call: .
cdr3_nt: TGTGCCAGCAGCCTCGTTCTTAACACAGATACGCAGTATTTT
cdr3_aa: CASSLVLNTDTQYF

j_call: TRBJ1-2
clone_size: .
v_call: TRBV9
d_call: TRBD1
cdr3_nt: TGTGCCAGCAGTAGCGGGACAGGGACCTATGGCTACACCTTC
cdr3_aa: CASSSGTGTYGYTF